A single sample is the source of the 4 T cell receptor beta chains below, sequenced in a study of T cell changes during pregnancy in multiple sclerosis. Using immunoSEQ multiplex PCR, the repertoire was profiled, and TCRdb retains in-frame clones only, with some absent. The sample has approximately 100,000 clones, about 90% seen once. The sequencing used peripheral blood, collected after pregnancy. All receptors derive from a female donor with multiple sclerosis, enrolled in a pregnancy study.

The chain couples TRBV14 to TRBJ2-2, with TRBD1 matching 10 bases. The ends lost 4 bases at V and 3 bases at J; junction bases unmatched: 8. The germline V gene has CDR1 SGHDN and CDR2 FVKESK. The CDR3 covers 17 residues. CDR3 DNA: TGTGCCAGCAGCCTATTGACAGGGGGCATCGACACCGGGGAGCTGTTTTTT. It encodes CASSLLTGGIDTGELFF.

This chain links TRBV15 with TRBJ2-3, with TRBD2 matching 7 bases. The CDR3 sequence is 19 residues long. Germline V gene sequence: CDR1 LNHNV, CDR2 YYDKDF (reference sequence). Trimming cost V 2 bases and J 5 bases; bases outside gene matches: 19. The CDR3 bases are TGTGCCACCAGCAGACCTCCATCGCCTAGCCCAGGGAGGGAAGATACGCAGTATTTT. Amino acid sequence: CATSRPPSPSPGREDTQYF.

This sequence joins TRBV25-1 and TRBJ2-3; tentatively, D is TRBD1 (6 bases). The germline CDR1 and CDR2 sequences are MGHDK and SYGVNS. V shed 6 bases and J shed 1 base, with 20 bases lying between them. The CDR3 is made up of 17 amino acids. The CDR3 DNA reads as TGTGCCAGCAGCCCCCCCTTCAGGGGCTGGGGCACAGATACGCAGTATTTT. Translating gives CASSPPFRGWGTDTQYF.

The chain carries TRBV7-8 and TRBJ2-7; 9 bases map to TRBD1. V shed 4 bases and J 2 bases; nucleotides not matched to a gene: 9. This CDR3 has 16 amino acids. Germline values: CDR1 SGHVS, CDR2 FQNEAQ. CDR3 region: CASSSSTGTGTYEQYF. CDR3 nucleotide sequence: TGTGCCAGCAGCTCGTCGACCGGGACAGGGACCTACGAGCAGTACTTC.